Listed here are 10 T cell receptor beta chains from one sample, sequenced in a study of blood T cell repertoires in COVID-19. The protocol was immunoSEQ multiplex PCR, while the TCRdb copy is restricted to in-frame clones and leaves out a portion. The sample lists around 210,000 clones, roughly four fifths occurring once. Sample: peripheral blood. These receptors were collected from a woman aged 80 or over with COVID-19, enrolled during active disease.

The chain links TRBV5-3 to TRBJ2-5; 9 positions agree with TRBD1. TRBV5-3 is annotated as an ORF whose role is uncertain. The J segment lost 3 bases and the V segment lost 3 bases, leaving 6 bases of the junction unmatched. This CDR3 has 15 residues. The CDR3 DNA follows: TGTGCCAGAAGCTACCGGGACAGGGATAAAGAGACCCAGTACTTC. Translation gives CARSYRDRDKETQYF.

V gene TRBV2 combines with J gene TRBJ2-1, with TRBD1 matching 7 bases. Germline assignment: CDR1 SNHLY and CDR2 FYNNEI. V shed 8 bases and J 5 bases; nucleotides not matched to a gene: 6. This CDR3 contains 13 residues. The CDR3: CASSRTGDNEQFF. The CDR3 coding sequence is TGTGCCAGCTCCCGGACAGGAGACAATGAGCAGTTCTTC. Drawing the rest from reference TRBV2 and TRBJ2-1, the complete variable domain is EPEVTQTPSHQVTQMGQEVILRCVPISNHLYFYWYRQILGQKVEFLVSFYNNEISEKSEIFDDQFSVERPDGSNFTLKIRSTKLEDSAMYFCASSRTGDNEQFFGPGTRLTVL.

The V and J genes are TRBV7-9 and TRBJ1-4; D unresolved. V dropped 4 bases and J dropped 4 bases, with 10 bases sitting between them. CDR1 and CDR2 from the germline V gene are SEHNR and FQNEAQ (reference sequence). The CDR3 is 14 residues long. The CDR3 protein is CASSSRRSNEKLFF. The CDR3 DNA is TGTGCCAGCAGCTCTCGACGGAGTAATGAAAAACTGTTTTTT.

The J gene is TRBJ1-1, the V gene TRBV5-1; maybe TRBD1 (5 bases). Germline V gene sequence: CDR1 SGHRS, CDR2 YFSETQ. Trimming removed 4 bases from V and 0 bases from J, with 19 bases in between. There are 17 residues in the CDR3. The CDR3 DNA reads TGCGCCAGCAGCCCTTTAGGGGCCCAGAGGATGAACACTGAAGCTTTCTTT. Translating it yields CASSPLGAQRMNTEAFF.

The CDR3 sequence is CASSSGWDEQYF. DNA for the CDR3: TGCGCCAGCAGCTCGGGGTGGGACGAGCAGTACTTC. The chain uses TRBV5-1 and TRBJ2-7, with a tentative D call TRBD2 (5 bases). This CDR3 is 12 amino acids long. Trimming removed 3 bases at V and 5 bases at J, with 9 bases between. Germline V gene data show CDR1 as SGHRS and CDR2 as YFSETQ.

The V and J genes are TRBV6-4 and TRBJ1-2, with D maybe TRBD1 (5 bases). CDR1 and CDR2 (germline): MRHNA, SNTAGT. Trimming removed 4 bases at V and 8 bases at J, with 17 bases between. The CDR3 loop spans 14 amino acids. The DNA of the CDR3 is TGTGCCAGCAGTGTCGATGGGCAGGGTCGGGGCTACACCTTC. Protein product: CASSVDGQGRGYTF.

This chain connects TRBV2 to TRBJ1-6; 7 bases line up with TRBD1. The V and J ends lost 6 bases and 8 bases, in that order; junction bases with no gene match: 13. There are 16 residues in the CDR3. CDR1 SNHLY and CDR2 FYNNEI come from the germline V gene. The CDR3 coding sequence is TGTGCCAGCAGCGACAGGGCCCAGATCGCCTATTCACCCCTCCACTTT. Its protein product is CASSDRAQIAYSPLHF.

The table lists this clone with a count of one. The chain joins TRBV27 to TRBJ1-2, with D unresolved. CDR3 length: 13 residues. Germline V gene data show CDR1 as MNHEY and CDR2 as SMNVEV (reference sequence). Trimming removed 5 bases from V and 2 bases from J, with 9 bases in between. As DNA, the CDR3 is TGTGCCAGCAGTCAGACTTCAAACTATGGCTACACCTTC. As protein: CASSQTSNYGYTF.

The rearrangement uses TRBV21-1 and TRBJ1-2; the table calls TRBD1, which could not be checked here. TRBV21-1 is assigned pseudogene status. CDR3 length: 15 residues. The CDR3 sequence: CASSKVGVTDYGYTF. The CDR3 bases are TGTGCCAGCAGCAAGGTGGGCGTCACGGACTATGGCTACACCTTC.

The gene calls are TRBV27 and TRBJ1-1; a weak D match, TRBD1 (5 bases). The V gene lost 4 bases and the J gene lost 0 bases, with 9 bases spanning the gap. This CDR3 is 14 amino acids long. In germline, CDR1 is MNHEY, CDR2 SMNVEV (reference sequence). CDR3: CASSWSGVNTEAFF. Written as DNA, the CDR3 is TGTGCCAGCAGTTGGTCGGGGGTGAACACTGAAGCTTTCTTT.